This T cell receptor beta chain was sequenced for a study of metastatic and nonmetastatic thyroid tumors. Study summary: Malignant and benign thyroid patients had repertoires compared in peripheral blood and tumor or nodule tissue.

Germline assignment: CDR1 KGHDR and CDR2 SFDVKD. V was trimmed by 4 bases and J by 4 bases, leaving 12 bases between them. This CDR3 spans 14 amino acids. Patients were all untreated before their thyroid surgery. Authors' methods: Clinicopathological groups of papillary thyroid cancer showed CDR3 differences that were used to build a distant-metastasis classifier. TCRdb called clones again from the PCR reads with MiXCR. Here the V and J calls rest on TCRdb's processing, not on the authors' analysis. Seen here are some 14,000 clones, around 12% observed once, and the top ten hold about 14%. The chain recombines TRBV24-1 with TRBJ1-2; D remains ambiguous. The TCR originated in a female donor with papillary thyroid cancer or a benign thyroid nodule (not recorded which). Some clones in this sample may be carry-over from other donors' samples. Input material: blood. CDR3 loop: CATSEANIRYGYTF. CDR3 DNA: TGTGCCACCAGTGAGGCGAATATTCGCTATGGCTACACCTTC.